This T cell receptor (beta chain) was captured by sequencing in a study of blood T cell repertoires in COVID-19. Study background: The origin of the acute and convalescent COVID-19 samples was the United States, Italy and Spain. T cells, B-cell-depleted T cells, or PBMCs provided the cDNA or gDNA that served as material.

Per the original data handling: Amplifying reference gene primers gave estimates of nucleated cell counts. Using immunoSEQ multiplex PCR, the repertoire was profiled, and TCRdb retains in-frame clones only, with some absent. D and trimming come from the DNA, and the V and J calls and clone size come from that table. The sample comprises about 100,000 clones, around 82% of which are singletons, and about 4.8% rests with the top ten. V was trimmed by 6 bases and J by 4 bases, leaving 9 bases between them. CDR1 and CDR2 (germline): DFQATT, SNEGSKA (reference sequence). This CDR3 contains 11 residues. The chain uses TRBV20-1 and TRBJ1-1, with D possibly matching TRBD1 (6 bases). The sequence was collected from a man in his fifties or sixties with acute or convalescent COVID-19. The material sequenced was peripheral blood. CDR3 nucleotides: TGCAGTGCCCTAGGGGGCACTGAAGCTTTCTTT. Translated: CSALGGTEAFF.